Each of the 27 T cell receptor beta chains below was sequenced from the same sample in a study of cytotoxic CD8 clonotypes in ibrutinib-treated CLL. Using immunoSEQ multiplex PCR, the repertoire was profiled, and TCRdb retains in-frame clones only, with some absent. Of about 130,000 clones listed, around 85% are singletons. Sequencing was performed on PBMCs, taken after 24 months of ibrutinib treatment. The receptors were sampled from a human donor with chronic lymphocytic leukemia.

The chain recombines TRBV29-1 with TRBJ2-7, with D unresolved. The CDR3 has 12 amino acids. Germline loops: CDR1 SQVTM, CDR2 ANQGSEA. Trimming removed 6 bases at V and 3 bases at J, with 12 bases between. Here the CDR3 DNA reads TGCAGCGTACTACTTACCCACTACGAGCAGTACTTC. Translating it yields CSVLLTHYEQYF.

This clone was counted once. In DNA, the CDR3 is TGTGCCAGCTGTTCCCACAACAGGGGCGAGCAGTACTTC. Its translation is CASCSHNRGEQYF. The chain couples TRBV2 to TRBJ2-7, with 7 bases aligning to TRBD1. J was trimmed by 6 bases and V by 8 bases; bases with no gene match: 10. Germline CDR1 is SNHLY and CDR2 is FYNNEI. The length of the CDR3 is 13 residues.

V and J are TRBV5-4 and TRBJ2-5, with a weak D call TRBD1 (6 bases). In germline, CDR1 is SGHNT, CDR2 YYREEE (reference sequence). The V and J ends lost 4 bases and 0 bases respectively, with 10 bases between them. This CDR3 contains 14 residues. The CDR3 DNA sequence: TGTGCCAGCAGCAGAGGACAGAACCAAGAGACCCAGTACTTC. Protein sequence: CASSRGQNQETQYF. The whole variable domain, filled in from reference TRBV5-4 and TRBJ2-5, reads ETGVTQSPTHLIKTRGQQVTLRCSSQSGHNTVSWYQQALGQGPQFIFQYYREEENGRGNFPPRFSGLQFPNYSSELNVNALELDDSALYLCASSRGQNQETQYFGPGTRLLVL.

The genes are TRBV9 and TRBJ2-7; TRBD1 aligns across 8 bases. This CDR3 is built from 14 residues. The J segment lost 3 bases and the V segment lost 4 bases, leaving 6 bases of the junction unmatched. Germline V lookup: CDR1 SGDLS, CDR2 YYNGEE. CDR3: CASSLSGTGYEQYF. CDR3 coding DNA: TGTGCCAGCAGCTTGTCCGGGACAGGCTACGAGCAGTACTTC.

This clone was seen many times. The chain is built from TRBV4-1 and TRBJ2-7; 12 bases match TRBD1. CDR1 is MGHRA and CDR2 is YSYEKL in the germline V gene. There are 16 residues in the CDR3. The V segment lost 3 bases and the J segment 5 bases; nucleotides outside the gene matches: 8. The CDR3 DNA reads TGCGCCAGCAGCCACTCGATCGGGACAGGGGGCGACGAGCAGTACTTC. It codes for CASSHSIGTGGDEQYF.

The V and J genes are TRBV7-2 and TRBJ1-1; 10 nucleotides match TRBD1. CDR1 SGHTA and CDR2 FQGNSA come from the germline V gene. The CDR3 runs 16 residues. V lost 2 bases, J lost 2 bases, and 5 bases stayed unmatched. This CDR3 is CASSLRRTGGNTEAFF. In DNA form, the CDR3 reads TGTGCCAGCAGCTTAAGAAGGACAGGGGGAAACACTGAAGCTTTCTTT.

The gene calls are TRBV18 and TRBJ2-5; D remains ambiguous. Deletions cut 0 bases from V and 2 bases from J, with 7 bases between. Germline V gene data show CDR1 as KGHSH and CDR2 as LQKENI. This CDR3 has 14 amino acids. The CDR3 nucleotides read TGTGCCAGCTCACCACCGCGGCTTCAAGAGACCCAGTACTTC. This gives the protein CASSPPRLQETQYF.

The chain joins TRBV15 to TRBJ2-5; 11 positions agree with TRBD2. The germline V gene has CDR1 LNHNV and CDR2 YYDKDF (reference sequence). The CDR3 is 18 residues long. V dropped 0 bases and J dropped 3; count of bases not matched to a gene: 9. CDR3 in DNA: TGTGCCACCAGCAGAGATGAAGTTCTAGCGGGAGGCAAAGAGACCCAGTACTTC. Amino acid sequence: CATSRDEVLAGGKETQYF.

The chain uses TRBV11-3 and TRBJ2-1; D is ambiguous. Trimming cost V 2 bases and J 9 bases, with 14 bases left between them. The CDR3 is 14 residues long. Germline values: CDR1 SGHNT, CDR2 YENEEA. The CDR3, as DNA: TGTGCCAGCAGCTTATCCACCAGTCAAGTTGAGCAGTTCTTC. This sequence encodes CASSLSTSQVEQFF.

The V call is TRBV5-4, the J call TRBJ2-7; 8 nucleotides match TRBD2. The CDR3 has 16 residues. Per germline, CDR1 SGHNT and CDR2 YYREEE (reference sequence). Trimming removed 5 bases from V and 3 bases from J; junction bases left unmatched: 13. The CDR3 is CASSTRTGTRGYEQYF. CDR3 in DNA: TGTGCCAGCAGTACTAGAACCGGGACTAGAGGCTACGAGCAGTACTTC.

The J gene is TRBJ2-7, the V gene TRBV28; D gene ambiguous. Germline V gene data show CDR1 as MDHEN and CDR2 as SYDVKM. Trimming pared 5 bases from V and 6 bases from J, leaving 11 bases between. This CDR3 is built from 12 residues. The CDR3 protein is CASSPPGFEQYF. Here the CDR3 DNA reads TGTGCCAGCAGTCCGCCTGGCTTCGAGCAGTACTTC. The full variable domain, in which reference TRBV28 and TRBJ2-7 provide the parts outside the CDR3, is DVKVTQSSRYLVKRTGEKVFLECVQDMDHENMFWYRQDPGLGLRLIYFSYDVKMKEKGDIPEGYSVSREKKERFSLILESASTNQTSMYLCASSPPGFEQYFGPGTRLTVT.

On this clone: One end of the junction fails to match germline, which may point to a read error. V usage is TRBV7-7 and J usage is TRBJ2-2, with TRBD1 as a possible D gene (5 bases). Germline values: CDR1 SSHAT, CDR2 FNYEAQ (reference sequence). This CDR3 comprises 16 residues. CDR3: CASSPNPGPNTGELFF. CDR3 sequence (DNA): TGTGCTAGCAGCCCAAACCCAGGGCCGAACACCGGGGAGCTGTTTTTT.

The chain combines TRBV11-3 with TRBJ1-1, with TRBD1 matching over 10 bases. Germline V gene sequence: CDR1 SGHNT, CDR2 YENEEA. The CDR3 loop spans 14 amino acids. The J segment lost 5 bases and the V segment lost 4 bases, leaving 4 bases of the junction unmatched. The DNA of the CDR3 is TGTGCCAGCAGCTCCCGGGACAGGGGAACTGAAGCTTTCTTT. This gives the protein CASSSRDRGTEAFF.

The rearrangement uses TRBV7-9 and TRBJ2-1; 9 nucleotides match TRBD1. The CDR3 loop spans 15 amino acids. The J segment lost 4 bases and the V segment lost 2 bases, leaving 3 bases of the junction unmatched. Germline V CDR1 and CDR2: SEHNR, FQNEAQ (reference sequence). CDR3 bases: TGTGCCAGCAGCTTAAGACAGGGGGATTACAATGAGCAGTTCTTC. Its translation is CASSLRQGDYNEQFF.

The chain has TRBV29-1 and TRBJ2-1; D is ambiguous. The ends were cut back, 4 bases at V and 10 bases at J, with 2 bases in the middle. Germline lookup yields CDR1 SQVTM and CDR2 ANQGSEA. The length of the CDR3 is 8 residues. The CDR3 nucleotides are TGCAGCGTTGGAGAGCAGTTCTTC. The encoded protein is CSVGEQFF.

This clone showed up just once. The rearrangement uses TRBV19 and TRBJ2-2, with D possibly matching TRBD1 (7 bases). Germline V lookup: CDR1 LNHDA, CDR2 SQIVND (reference sequence). The germline V and J ends were trimmed by 8 bases and 4 bases, with 17 bases remaining between them. The CDR3 totals 15 residues. DNA of the CDR3: TGTGCCAGTCGGGACTTAAGGGGGCGCACCGGGGAGCTGTTTTTT. As protein: CASRDLRGRTGELFF.

V usage is TRBV29-1 and J usage is TRBJ1-5; 9 nucleotides agree with TRBD1. With 7 bases clipped from V and 5 bases from J, the junction kept 6 bases outside the gene matches. The CDR3 totals 13 residues. Germline V CDR1 and CDR2: SQVTM, ANQGSEA. The CDR3 bases are TGCAGCGCGATAACAGGGGGCCATCAGCCCCAGCATTTT. Encoded protein: CSAITGGHQPQHF. The full variable domain, its missing parts supplied by reference TRBV29-1 and TRBJ1-5, is SAVISQKPSRDICQRGTSLTIQCQVDSQVTMMFWYRQQPGQSLTLIATANQGSEATYESGFVIDKFPISRPNLTFSTLTVSNMSPEDSSIYLCSAITGGHQPQHFGDGTRLSIL.

The chain links TRBV4-1 to TRBJ2-7; no firm D call. This CDR3 region has 16 residues. Per germline, CDR1 MGHRA and CDR2 YSYEKL. V lost 6 bases and J lost 3, with 21 bases in between. CDR3 amino acids: CASSLGRVYGNYEQYF. The CDR3 region has the DNA TGCGCCAGCAGTCTAGGGCGAGTCTATGGGAACTACGAGCAGTACTTC.

This clone came up once. This rearrangement joins TRBV21-1 to TRBJ2-7; the listed D gene, TRBD1, was not tested against the DNA. TRBV21-1 counts as a pseudogene. This CDR3 is built from 14 residues. CDR3: CASRRDSSTYEQYF. CDR3 DNA: TGTGCCAGCAGGAGGGACAGCTCCACCTACGAGCAGTACTTC.

The chain carries TRBV7-2 and TRBJ2-3; no clear D gene. The CDR3 is 14 amino acids. Germline CDR1 and CDR2: SGHTA and FQGNSA. V was cut by 0 bases and J by 0 bases, with 4 bases left in between. The CDR3 DNA follows: TGTGCCAGCAGCTTAGCGGGAAGCACAGATACGCAGTATTTT. Translating gives CASSLAGSTDTQYF.

The CDR3 loop is CAITGTVGGTIYF. Here the CDR3 DNA reads TGTGCCATCACAGGGACAGTCGGGGGCACCATATATTTT. The J gene is TRBJ1-3, the V gene TRBV10-3; 7 nucleotides line up with TRBD1. The length of the CDR3 is 13 residues. V lost 7 bases, J lost 9 bases, and 9 bases stayed unmatched. Germline V gene data show CDR1 as ENHRY and CDR2 as SYGVKD.

The rearrangement links TRBV28 to TRBJ2-7; D may be TRBD1 (7 bases). CDR1 and CDR2 from the germline V gene are MDHEN and SYDVKM. V lost 1 base to trimming and J lost 6 bases, with 13 bases between them. The CDR3 covers 14 residues. CDR3 bases: TGTGCCAGCAGTTTATCATCAGGGGGGTTCGAGCAGTACTTC. Its translation: CASSLSSGGFEQYF.

The chain carries TRBV7-9 and TRBJ2-5, with D possibly called TRBD1 or TRBD2 (7 bases each). The V end was cut by 4 bases, the J end by 5 bases, with 20 bases between. The length of the CDR3 is 16 residues. The germline V gene has CDR1 SEHNR and CDR2 FQNEAQ (reference sequence). This CDR3 is CASSSTKGARGETQYF. The CDR3 coding sequence is TGTGCCAGCAGCTCGACTAAGGGGGCGCGGGGGGAGACCCAGTACTTC.

The genes are TRBV27 and TRBJ1-1; TRBD1 aligns across 9 bases. Germline CDR1 MNHEY, CDR2 SMNVEV (reference sequence). The CDR3 sequence is 13 residues long. Trimming removed 5 bases from V and 11 bases from J; junction bases left unmatched: 9. The CDR3 loop reads CASSRSGTGWAFF. CDR3 sequence (DNA): TGTGCCAGCAGTCGTTCCGGGACAGGGTGGGCTTTCTTT.

The rearrangement uses TRBV28 and TRBJ1-1; D ambiguous. The CDR3 covers 15 residues. Germline V gives CDR1 MDHEN, CDR2 SYDVKM. Between the trimmed V and J ends, which lost 7 bases and 0 bases, there was a span of 15 bases. CDR3 protein: CASTDERKMNTEAFF. In DNA, the CDR3 is TGTGCCAGCACGGACGAAAGGAAAATGAACACTGAAGCTTTCTTT.

This clone was observed a few times. The chain recombines TRBV6-6 with TRBJ2-1; D remains ambiguous. The germline gives CDR1 MNHNY, CDR2 SVGAGI (reference sequence). Trimming shortened V by 5 bases and J by 7 bases, and 21 bases separated the two germline ends. The CDR3 extends over 16 amino acids. The CDR3 nucleotides are TGTGCCAGCAGTCGATTACCTCCCGGAGTGAGGAATGAGCAGTTCTTC. It encodes CASSRLPPGVRNEQFF.

The chain carries TRBV4-1 and TRBJ1-4, with D maybe TRBD1 (5 bases). V was cut by 2 bases and J by 0 bases, with 10 bases left in between. Looked up from germline, CDR1 is MGHRA and CDR2 is YSYEKL. The CDR3 has 16 residues. The CDR3 DNA sequence: TGCGCCAGCAGCCAACCGGCGGGGGCAACTAATGAAAAACTGTTTTTT. Its protein product is CASSQPAGATNEKLFF.